What follows is one T cell receptor beta chain and its context. Its antigen is as yet unknown. Time point specified: persistent/refractory GD, antithyroid drugs over 5 years with positive TRAb. There was RNA extracted from PBMCs, and the TCR library was made from it. Per American Thyroid Association guidelines, Graves' disease was diagnosed. The authors drew 8.5 to 9 milliliters of peripheral blood into EDTA tubes. This sample stems from a study of regulatory T cells in long-lasting Graves disease. Assembly of TCR beta libraries relied on iRepertoire HTBI primers together with Arm-PCR of CDR3 regions. TCRdb reprocessed the multiplex PCR reads with MiXCR, giving one entry per CDR3 protein. This sample has more than 300,000 distinct CDR3 sequences, with 20% to 25% found just once. Study-level results: Persistent Graves' patients possessed reduced TCR diversity relative to recently diagnosed ones. Investigators studied peripheral blood only, not thyroid tissue.

The V gene's germline CDR1 is MNHNS and CDR2 SASEGT. Trimming took off 5 bases at V and 6 bases at J, with 14 bases between the two ends. This CDR3 spans 14 amino acids. The clonotype was recovered from a middle-aged woman with Graves disease. The sequences come from peripheral blood mononuclear cells (PBMCs), collected when the disease was refractory, from a patient treated with antithyroid drugs. This sequence joins TRBV6-1 and TRBJ2-1, with D unclear. CDR3 amino acids: CASSPGPTGNEQFF. CDR3 bases: TGTGCCAGCAGTCCGGGCCCCACGGGCAATGAGCAGTTCTTC.